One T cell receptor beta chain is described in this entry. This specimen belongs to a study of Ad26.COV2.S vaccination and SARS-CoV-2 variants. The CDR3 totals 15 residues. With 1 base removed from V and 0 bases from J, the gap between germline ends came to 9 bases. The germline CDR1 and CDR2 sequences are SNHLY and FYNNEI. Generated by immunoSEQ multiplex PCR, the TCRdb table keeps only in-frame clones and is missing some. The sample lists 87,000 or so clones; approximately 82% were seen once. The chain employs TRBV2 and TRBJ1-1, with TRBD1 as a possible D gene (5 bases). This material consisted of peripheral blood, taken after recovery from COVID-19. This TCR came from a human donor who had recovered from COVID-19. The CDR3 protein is CASSEGGRVNTEAFF. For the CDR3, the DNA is TGTGCCAGCAGTGAAGGAGGCAGGGTGAACACTGAAGCTTTCTTT.